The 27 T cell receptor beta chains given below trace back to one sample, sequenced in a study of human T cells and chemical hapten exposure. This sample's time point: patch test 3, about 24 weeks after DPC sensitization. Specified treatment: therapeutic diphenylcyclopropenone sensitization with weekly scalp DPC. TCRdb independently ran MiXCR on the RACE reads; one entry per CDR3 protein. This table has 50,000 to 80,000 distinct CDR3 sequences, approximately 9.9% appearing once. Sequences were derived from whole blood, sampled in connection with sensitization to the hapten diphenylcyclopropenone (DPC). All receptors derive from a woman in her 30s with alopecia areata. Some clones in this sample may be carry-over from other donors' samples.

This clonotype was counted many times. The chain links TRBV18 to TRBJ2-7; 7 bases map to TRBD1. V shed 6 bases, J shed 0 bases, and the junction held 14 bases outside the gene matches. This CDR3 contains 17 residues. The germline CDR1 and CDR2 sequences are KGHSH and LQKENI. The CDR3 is CASSPYRHGTASYEQYF. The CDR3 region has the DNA TGTGCCAGCTCCCCATACCGCCACGGGACAGCCTCCTACGAGCAGTACTTC.

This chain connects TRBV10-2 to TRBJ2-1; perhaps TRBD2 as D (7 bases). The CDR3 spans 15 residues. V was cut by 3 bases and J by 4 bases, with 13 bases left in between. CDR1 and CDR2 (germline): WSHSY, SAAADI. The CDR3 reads CASSDWGGRYNEQFF. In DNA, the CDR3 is TGCGCCAGCAGTGACTGGGGGGGCCGGTACAATGAGCAGTTCTTC.

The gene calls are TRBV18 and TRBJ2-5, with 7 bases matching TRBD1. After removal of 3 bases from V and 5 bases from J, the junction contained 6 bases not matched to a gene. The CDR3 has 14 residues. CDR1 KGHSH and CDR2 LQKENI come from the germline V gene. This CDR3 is CASSPPTGLETQYF. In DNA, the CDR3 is TGTGCCAGCTCACCCCCGACAGGGTTGGAGACCCAGTACTTC.

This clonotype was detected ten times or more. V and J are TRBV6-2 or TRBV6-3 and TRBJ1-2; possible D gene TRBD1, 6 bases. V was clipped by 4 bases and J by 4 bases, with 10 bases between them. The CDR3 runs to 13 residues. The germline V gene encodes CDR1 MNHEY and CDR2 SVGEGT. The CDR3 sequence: CASSLKDSYGYTF. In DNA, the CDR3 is TGTGCCAGCAGTTTAAAGGACAGCTATGGCTACACCTTC.

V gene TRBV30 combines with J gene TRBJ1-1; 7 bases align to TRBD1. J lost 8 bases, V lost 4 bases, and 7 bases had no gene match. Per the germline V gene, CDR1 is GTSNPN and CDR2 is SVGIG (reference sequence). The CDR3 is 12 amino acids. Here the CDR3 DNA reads TGTGCCTGGACTACCGGGACAGCCGAAGCTTTCTTT. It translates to CAWTTGTAEAFF.

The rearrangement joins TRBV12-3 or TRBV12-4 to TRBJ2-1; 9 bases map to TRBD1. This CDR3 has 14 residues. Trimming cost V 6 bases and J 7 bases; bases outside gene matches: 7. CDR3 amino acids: CASRPQQGANEQFF. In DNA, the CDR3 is TGTGCCAGCAGACCCCAACAGGGGGCGAATGAGCAGTTCTTC.

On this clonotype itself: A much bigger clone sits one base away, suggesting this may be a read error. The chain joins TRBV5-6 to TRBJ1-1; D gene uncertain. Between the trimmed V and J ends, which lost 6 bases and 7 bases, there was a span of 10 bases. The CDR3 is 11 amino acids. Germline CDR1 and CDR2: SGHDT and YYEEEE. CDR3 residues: CASTIGGEAFF. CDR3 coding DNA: TGTGCCAGCACCATCGGTGGTGAAGCTTTCTTT.

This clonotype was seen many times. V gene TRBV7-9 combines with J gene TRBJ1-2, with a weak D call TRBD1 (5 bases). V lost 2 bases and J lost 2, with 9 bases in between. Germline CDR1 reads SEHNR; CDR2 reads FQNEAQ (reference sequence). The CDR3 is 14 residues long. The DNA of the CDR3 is TGTGCCAGCAGCTTAAGAGAGGGGAACTATGGCTACACCTTC. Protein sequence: CASSLREGNYGYTF.

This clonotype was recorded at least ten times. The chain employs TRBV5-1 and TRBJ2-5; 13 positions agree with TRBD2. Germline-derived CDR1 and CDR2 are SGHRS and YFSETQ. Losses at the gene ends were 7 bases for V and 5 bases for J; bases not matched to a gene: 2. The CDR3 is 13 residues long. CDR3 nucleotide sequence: TGCGCCAGCGGACTAGCGGGAGTCGAGACCCAGTACTTC. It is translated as CASGLAGVETQYF.

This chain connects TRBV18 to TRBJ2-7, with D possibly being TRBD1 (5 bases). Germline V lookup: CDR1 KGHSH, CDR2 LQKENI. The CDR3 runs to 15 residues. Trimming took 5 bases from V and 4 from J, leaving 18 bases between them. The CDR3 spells CASSASAGSDYEQYF. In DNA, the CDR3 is TGTGCCAGCTCAGCGTCGGCAGGGTCGGATTACGAGCAGTACTTC.

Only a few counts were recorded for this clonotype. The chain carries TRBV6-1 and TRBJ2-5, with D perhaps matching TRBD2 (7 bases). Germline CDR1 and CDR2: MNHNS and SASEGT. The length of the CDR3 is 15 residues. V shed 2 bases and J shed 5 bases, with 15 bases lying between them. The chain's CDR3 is CASSEMGGPRETQYF. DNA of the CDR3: TGTGCCAGCAGTGAAATGGGGGGGCCTCGGGAGACCCAGTACTTC.

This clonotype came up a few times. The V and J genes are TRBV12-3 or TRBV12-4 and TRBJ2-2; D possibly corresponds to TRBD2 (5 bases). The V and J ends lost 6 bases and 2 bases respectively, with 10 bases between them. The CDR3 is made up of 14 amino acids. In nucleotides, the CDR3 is TGTGCCAGCAGAGCCCTAGCAAACACCGGGGAGCTGTTTTTT. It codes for CASRALANTGELFF.

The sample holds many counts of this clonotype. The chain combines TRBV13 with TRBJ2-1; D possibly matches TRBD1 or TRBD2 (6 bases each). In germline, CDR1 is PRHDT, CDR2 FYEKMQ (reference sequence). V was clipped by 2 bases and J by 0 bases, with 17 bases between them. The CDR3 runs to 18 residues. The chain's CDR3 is CASSLLSAEGGSYNEQFF. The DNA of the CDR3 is TGTGCCAGCAGCTTACTTTCAGCAGAGGGGGGCTCCTACAATGAGCAGTTCTTC.

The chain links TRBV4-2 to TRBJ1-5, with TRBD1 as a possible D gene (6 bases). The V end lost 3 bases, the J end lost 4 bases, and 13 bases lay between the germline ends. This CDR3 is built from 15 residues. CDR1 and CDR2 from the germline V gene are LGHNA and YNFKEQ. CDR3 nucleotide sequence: TGTGCCAGCAGCCAGGGGGGGCAGCCTAATCAGCCCCAGCATTTT. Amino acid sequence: CASSQGGQPNQPQHF.

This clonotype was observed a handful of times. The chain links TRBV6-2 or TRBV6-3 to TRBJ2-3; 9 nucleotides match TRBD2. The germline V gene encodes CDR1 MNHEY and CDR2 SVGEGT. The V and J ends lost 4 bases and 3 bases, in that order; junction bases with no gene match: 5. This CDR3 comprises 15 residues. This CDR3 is CASSSPSGMTDTQYF. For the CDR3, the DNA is TGTGCCAGCAGTTCGCCTAGCGGGATGACAGATACGCAGTATTTT.

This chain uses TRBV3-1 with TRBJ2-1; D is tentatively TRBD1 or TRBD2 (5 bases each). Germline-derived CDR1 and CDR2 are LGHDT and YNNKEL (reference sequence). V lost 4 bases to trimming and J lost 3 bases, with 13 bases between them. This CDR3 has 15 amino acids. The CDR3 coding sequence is TGTGCCAGCAGCCCGGGACCGACCTACTACAATGAGCAGTTCTTC. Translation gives CASSPGPTYYNEQFF.

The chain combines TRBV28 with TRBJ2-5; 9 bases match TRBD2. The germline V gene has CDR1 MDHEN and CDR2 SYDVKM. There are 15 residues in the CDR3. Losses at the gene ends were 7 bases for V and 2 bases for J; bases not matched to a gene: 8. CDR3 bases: TGTGCCAGCACCGAAGCGGGGGGCCCGCAAGAGACCCAGTACTTC. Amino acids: CASTEAGGPQETQYF. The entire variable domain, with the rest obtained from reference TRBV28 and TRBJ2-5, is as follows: DVKVTQSSRYLVKRTGEKVFLECVQDMDHENMFWYRQDPGLGLRLIYFSYDVKMKEKGDIPEGYSVSREKKERFSLILESASTNQTSMYLCASTEAGGPQETQYFGPGTRLLVL.

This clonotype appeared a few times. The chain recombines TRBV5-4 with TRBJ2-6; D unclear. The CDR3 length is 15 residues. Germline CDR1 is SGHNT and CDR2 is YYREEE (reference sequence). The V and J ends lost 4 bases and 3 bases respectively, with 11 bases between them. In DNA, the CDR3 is TGTGCCAGCAGCCCGCGGACCGATGGGGCCAACGTCCTGACTTTC. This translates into CASSPRTDGANVLTF.

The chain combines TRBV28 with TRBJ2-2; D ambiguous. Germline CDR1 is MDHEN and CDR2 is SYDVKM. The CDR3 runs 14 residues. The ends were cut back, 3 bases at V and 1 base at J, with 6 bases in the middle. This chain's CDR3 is CASSFSLNTGELFF. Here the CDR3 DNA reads TGTGCCAGCAGTTTTTCCCTGAACACCGGGGAGCTGTTTTTT.

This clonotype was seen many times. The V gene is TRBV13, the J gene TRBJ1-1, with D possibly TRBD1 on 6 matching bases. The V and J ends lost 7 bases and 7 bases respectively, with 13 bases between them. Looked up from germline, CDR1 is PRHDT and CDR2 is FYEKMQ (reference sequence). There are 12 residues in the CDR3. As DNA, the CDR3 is TGTGCCAGCACAAGAGAGGGGGTTGAAGCTTTCTTT. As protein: CASTREGVEAFF.

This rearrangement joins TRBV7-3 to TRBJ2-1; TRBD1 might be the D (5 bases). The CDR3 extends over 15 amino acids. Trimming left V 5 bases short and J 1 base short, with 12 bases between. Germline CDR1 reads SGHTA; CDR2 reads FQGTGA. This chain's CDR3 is CASSPESGSYNEQFF. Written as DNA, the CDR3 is TGTGCCAGCAGCCCAGAGTCAGGGTCCTACAATGAGCAGTTCTTC. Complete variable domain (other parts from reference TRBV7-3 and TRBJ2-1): GAGVSQTPSNKVTEKGKYVELRCDPISGHTALYWYRQSLGQGPEFLIYFQGTGAADDSGLPNDRFFAVRPEGSVSTLKIQRTERGDSAVYLCASSPESGSYNEQFFGPGTRLTVL.

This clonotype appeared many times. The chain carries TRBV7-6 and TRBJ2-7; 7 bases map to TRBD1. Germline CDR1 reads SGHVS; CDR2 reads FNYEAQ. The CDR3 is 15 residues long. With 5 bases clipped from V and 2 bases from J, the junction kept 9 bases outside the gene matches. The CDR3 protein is CASSLGTASTYEQYF. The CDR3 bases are TGTGCCAGCAGCCTCGGGACAGCGAGTACCTACGAGCAGTACTTC.

The CDR3 here is CATSDPGVAYNEQFF. The CDR3 nucleotides read TGTGCCACCAGTGACCCGGGGGTAGCCTACAATGAGCAGTTCTTC. V usage is TRBV24-1 and J usage is TRBJ2-1, with D perhaps TRBD2 (6 bases). The CDR3 spans 15 residues. V was trimmed by 4 bases and J by 2 bases, leaving 11 bases between them. Germline V CDR1 and CDR2: KGHDR, SFDVKD.

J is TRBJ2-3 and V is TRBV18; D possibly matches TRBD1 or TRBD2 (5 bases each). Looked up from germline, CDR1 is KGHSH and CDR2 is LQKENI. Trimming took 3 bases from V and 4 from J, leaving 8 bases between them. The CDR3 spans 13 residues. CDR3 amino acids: CASSPMGADTQYF. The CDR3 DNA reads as TGTGCCAGCTCACCCATGGGGGCAGATACGCAGTATTTT.

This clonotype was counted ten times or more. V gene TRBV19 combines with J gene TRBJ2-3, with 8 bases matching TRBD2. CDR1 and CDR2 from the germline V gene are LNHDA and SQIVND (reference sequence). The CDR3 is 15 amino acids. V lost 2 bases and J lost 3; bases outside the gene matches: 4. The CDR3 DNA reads TGTGCCAGTAGTATATCAGGACTAGCAACAGATACGCAGTATTTT. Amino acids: CASSISGLATDTQYF.

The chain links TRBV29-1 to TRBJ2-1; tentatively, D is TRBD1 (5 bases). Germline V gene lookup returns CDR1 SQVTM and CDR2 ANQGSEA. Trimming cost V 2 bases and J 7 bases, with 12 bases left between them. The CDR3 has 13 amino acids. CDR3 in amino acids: CSVEWKGWNEQFF. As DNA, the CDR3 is TGCAGCGTTGAATGGAAGGGGTGGAATGAGCAGTTCTTC.

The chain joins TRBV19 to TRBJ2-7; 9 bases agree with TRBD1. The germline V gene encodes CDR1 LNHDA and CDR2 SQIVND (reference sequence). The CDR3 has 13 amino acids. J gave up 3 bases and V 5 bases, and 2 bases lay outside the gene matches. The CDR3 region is CASSGTGNYEQYF. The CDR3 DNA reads TGTGCCAGTAGTGGGACAGGGAACTACGAGCAGTACTTC.